This record looks at one T cell receptor (beta chain) sequence and its context. Its cognate antigen is unknown. The sample belongs to a study of cytomegalovirus exposure and HLA in healthy donors. Overall study results and limits: V segments that were indistinguishable, TRBV6-2 and TRBV6-3 among them, were omitted from analysis. It was reportedly the case that the classifier diagnosed cytomegalovirus status with high specificity and sensitivity. A later analysis linked a missense variant in DCLRE1C to the trimming of TCR beta V and J genes. Confirmation was obtained in vitro that a few CMV-associated chains are specific for CMV antigens.

PCR primers comprised 60 Vbeta and 13 Jbeta primers. Assay: immunoSEQ multiplex PCR; the TCRdb copy retains only in-frame clones and omits some. The sample carries 160,000 or so clones, roughly 80% recorded once. Germline V gives CDR1 GTSNPN, CDR2 SVGIG (reference sequence). The V and J ends lost 3 bases and 0 bases respectively, with 11 bases between them. The CDR3 is 14 amino acids. The clonotype comes from a man aged 18 to 30 in good health and CMV-seropositive. V is TRBV30 and J is TRBJ1-1; D uncertain. The sequencing input was PBMCs. The CDR3 protein is CAWRPVQMNTEAFF. The CDR3 bases are TGTGCCTGGAGACCAGTCCAAATGAACACTGAAGCTTTCTTT.